These T cell receptor beta chains were read from a single sample in a study of cytomegalovirus exposure and HLA in healthy donors. Some clones are missing from TCRdb's copy, which holds only in-frame ones; the method was immunoSEQ multiplex PCR. The repertoire holds about 140,000 clones, with roughly 78% as singletons. The source material was PBMCs. The source is a man aged 18 to 29 in good health and CMV-seropositive. Both conserved end residues are part of each CDR3. The order of the fields is clone size, D gene, J gene, V gene, CDR3 DNA, CDR3 protein. D genes are given only for firm matches. Where a row states a size, it is once, few, many or the class of an expanded clone; other rows omit it.

>-|-|TRBJ2-1|TRBV2
TGTGCCAGCAGTGTCCTCCCTAACAATGAGCAGTTCTTC
CASSVLPNNEQFF
>-|-|TRBJ2-7|TRBV27
TGTGCCAGCAGTTTTAAAGGGGACGAGCAGTACTTC
CASSFKGDEQYF
>-|TRBD2|TRBJ2-1|TRBV11-3
TGTGCCAGCAGCTATTCGGGACTAGCGGGAGTCAATGAGCAGTTCTTC
CASSYSGLAGVNEQFF
>-|TRBD2|TRBJ2-7|TRBV6-1
TGTGCCAGCAGTGAATCCTCACTAGCGGTCTACGAGCAGTACTTC
CASSESSLAVYEQYF
>-|TRBD1|TRBJ2-1|TRBV5-4
TGTGCCAGCAGCTTGACAGGGGACAATGAGCAGTTCTTC
CASSLTGDNEQFF
>-|-|TRBJ2-7|TRBV2
TGTGCCAGCACCCAGGGGACCTTTTACGAGCAGTACTTC
CASTQGTFYEQYF
>-|TRBD1|TRBJ2-7|TRBV5-1
TGCGCCAGCAGCGCGGACAGGTCCTACGAGCAGTACTTC
CASSADRSYEQYF
>few|-|TRBJ2-1|TRBV11-2
TGTGCCAGCAGCTCCTCGGGGGAGAAACGTCATGAGCAGTTCTTC
CASSSSGEKRHEQFF
>-|-|TRBJ2-3|TRBV28
TGTGCCAGCAGCCTCGGGCCAGGGGATGAAGATACGCAGTATTTT
CASSLGPGDEDTQYF
>-|TRBD2|TRBJ2-7|TRBV5-6
TGTGCCAGCAGTTTGGCGGGAGGACTCTACGAGCAGTACTTC
CASSLAGGLYEQYF
>-|TRBD2|TRBJ2-1|TRBV5-1
TGCGCCAGCAGCTCGGGACTAGGAAGGAACAATGAGCAGTTCTTC
CASSSGLGRNNEQFF
>-|-|TRBJ1-2|TRBV28
TGTGCCAGCAGTTCAAATAACTATGGCTACACCTTC
CASSSNNYGYTF
>-|-|TRBJ2-6|TRBV28
TGTGCCAGCAGTTCACGGAGATCTGGGGCCAACGTCCTGACTTTC
CASSSRRSGANVLTF
>-|-|TRBJ1-2|TRBV7-9
TGTGCCAGCATCCCTGCAGGGGCAGACTATGGCTACACCTTC
CASIPAGADYGYTF
>-|TRBD1|TRBJ1-2|TRBV4-1
TGCGCCAGCAGCGTCGGGACAGCAGCTTATGGCTACACCTTC
CASSVGTAAYGYTF
>few|-|TRBJ1-1|TRBV6-5
TGTGCCAGCAGTTACTCCCGGGGGGGCACTGAAGCTTTCTTT
CASSYSRGGTEAFF
>-|TRBD1|TRBJ1-5|TRBV6-1
TGTGCCAGCAGTGGACCACAGGGGTTAGGGCAGCCCCAGCATTTT
CASSGPQGLGQPQHF
>-|-|TRBJ2-7|TRBV4-1
TGCGCCAGCAGCCCGGGGGTCGAGCAGTACTTC
CASSPGVEQYF
>-|TRBD1|TRBJ1-1|TRBV4-1
TGCGCCAGCAGCCAAGAAGGACAGGGATACACTGAAGCTTTCTTT
CASSQEGQGYTEAFF
>-|-|TRBJ2-5|TRBV25-1
TGTGCCAGCAGTGAACTAGACGCGGAGACCCAGTACTTC
CASSELDAETQYF
>-|TRBD1|TRBJ2-2|TRBV9
TGTGCCAGCAGCGGGGCGCCGGGACAGGGATACACCGGGGAGCTGTTTTTT
CASSGAPGQGYTGELFF
>-|-|TRBJ1-1|TRBV7-2
TGTGCCAGCAGCCCCCCGGGGGGGACAAGGGCTTTCTTT
CASSPPGGTRAFF
>-|-|TRBJ2-5|TRBV28
TGTGCCAGCAGTTTTGGGCTGGGCAGCCAAGAGACCCAGTACTTC
CASSFGLGSQETQYF
>-|-|TRBJ2-7|TRBV28
TGTGCCAGCAGTTCACGGGACGAGCAGTACTTC
CASSSRDEQYF
>-|TRBD1|TRBJ2-3|TRBV6-5
TGTGCCAGCAGTTACTATGGGACAGGGGCGGCAGATACGCAGTATTTT
CASSYYGTGAADTQYF
>once|-|TRBJ2-7|TRBV6-1
TGTGCCAGCAGTGAGTCGGTCCTGAACTCCTACGAGCAGTACTTC
CASSESVLNSYEQYF
>-|-|TRBJ1-5|TRBV6-6
TGTGCCAGCAGTTACTCAGGGGATGGTCAGCCCCAGCATTTT
CASSYSGDGQPQHF
>-|TRBD2|TRBJ2-7|TRBV5-5
TGTGCCAGCAGCTTCCCGAGCGGGGCCCCCTCCTACGAGCAGTACTTC
CASSFPSGAPSYEQYF
>few|-|TRBJ2-2|TRBV30
TGTGCCTGGACAATCCCGACAGGGGAGCTGTTTTTT
CAWTIPTGELFF
>-|TRBD1|TRBJ2-2|TRBV5-1
TGCGCCAGCAGCTTGACAGGGGCTACCGGGGAGCTGTTTTTT
CASSLTGATGELFF
>-|-|TRBJ1-4|TRBV5-6
TGTGCCAGCAACTTCCGACGGGAAGCCAGAAAACTGTTTTTT
CASNFRREARKLFF
>-|-|TRBJ1-2|TRBV10-1
TGCGCCAGCAGTGAGTTCAGGCGAGAGGGCTACACCTTC
CASSEFRREGYTF
>-|-|TRBJ2-1|TRBV7-3
TGTGCCAGCAGCTTAGGCGGGGGCTCCTTAAATGAGCAGTTCTTC
CASSLGGGSLNEQFF
>once|TRBD1|TRBJ2-1|TRBV11-1
TGTGCCAGCAGCCGGACAGGGGAGGAGCAGTTCTTC
CASSRTGEEQFF
>-|-|TRBJ2-3|TRBV5-4
TGTGCCAGCAGGCAGGGGGGCGGCACAGATACGCAGTATTTT
CASRQGGGTDTQYF